This TCR beta chain emerged from a study of blood T cell repertoires in COVID-19. For the study at large: Donors in the United States, Italy and Spain gave samples during acute or convalescent COVID-19. T cells, B-cell-depleted T cells, or PBMCs provided the cDNA or gDNA that served as material.

The germline CDR1 and CDR2 sequences are SGHRS and YFSETQ. The V and J ends lost 0 bases and 4 bases respectively, with 11 bases between them. This CDR3 contains 14 residues. Authors' data handling: It was from reference gene primer amplification that nucleated cell counts were estimated. Profiled with immunoSEQ multiplex PCR; TCRdb holds only in-frame clones, not every one. That table furnishes V, J and clone size, whereas the DNA furnished D and trimming. The data contain under 250,000 clones, about four fifths of them seen just once; the ten biggest clones take up roughly 3.2%. The chain recombines TRBV5-1 with TRBJ2-7; maybe TRBD1 (6 bases). The source material was peripheral blood. This receptor was obtained from a woman between 18 and 29 years old with acute or convalescent COVID-19. The chain's CDR3 is CASSLERTAYEQYF. CDR3 DNA sequence: TGCGCCAGCAGCTTGGAGAGGACAGCTTACGAGCAGTACTTC.